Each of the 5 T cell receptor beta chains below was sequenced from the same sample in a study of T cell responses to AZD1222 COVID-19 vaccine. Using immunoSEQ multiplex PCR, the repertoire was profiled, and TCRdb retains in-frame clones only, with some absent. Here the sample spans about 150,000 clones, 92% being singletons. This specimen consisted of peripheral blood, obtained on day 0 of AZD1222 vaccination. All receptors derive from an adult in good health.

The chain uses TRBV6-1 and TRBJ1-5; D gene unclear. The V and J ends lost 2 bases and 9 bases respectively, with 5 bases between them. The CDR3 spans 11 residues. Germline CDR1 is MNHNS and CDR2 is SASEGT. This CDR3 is CASSESPPQHF. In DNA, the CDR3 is TGTGCCAGCAGTGAATCGCCGCCCCAGCATTTT.

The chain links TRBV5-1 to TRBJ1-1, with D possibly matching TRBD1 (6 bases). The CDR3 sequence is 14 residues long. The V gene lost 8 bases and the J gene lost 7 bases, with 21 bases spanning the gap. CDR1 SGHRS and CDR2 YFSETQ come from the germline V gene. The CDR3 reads CASSRAGANVEAFF. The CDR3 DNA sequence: TGCGCCAGTTCCCGGGCAGGGGCAAATGTTGAAGCTTTCTTT.

Here the CDR3 DNA reads TGTGCCAGCAGCTTACCTGGAGTAGTTCGGGAGCAGTACTTC. Its protein product is CASSLPGVVREQYF. The genes are TRBV11-2 and TRBJ2-7; D not certain. This CDR3 is built from 14 residues. CDR1 and CDR2 from the germline V gene are SGHAT and FQNNGV. V was trimmed by 2 bases and J by 7 bases, leaving 15 bases between them.

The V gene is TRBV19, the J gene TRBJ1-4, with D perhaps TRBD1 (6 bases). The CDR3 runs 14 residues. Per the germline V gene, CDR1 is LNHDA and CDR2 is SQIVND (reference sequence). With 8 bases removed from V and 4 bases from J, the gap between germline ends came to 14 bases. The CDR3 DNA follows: TGTGCCAGTTGGCAGGGGTTCGGTAATGAAAAACTGTTTTTT. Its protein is CASWQGFGNEKLFF.

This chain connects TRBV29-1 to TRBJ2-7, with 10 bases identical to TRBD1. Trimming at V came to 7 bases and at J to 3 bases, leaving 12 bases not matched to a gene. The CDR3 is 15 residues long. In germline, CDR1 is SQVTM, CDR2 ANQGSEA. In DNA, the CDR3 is TGCAGCGCGGGACAGGGGTTCGGGTTAAGCTACGAGCAGTACTTC. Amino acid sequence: CSAGQGFGLSYEQYF.